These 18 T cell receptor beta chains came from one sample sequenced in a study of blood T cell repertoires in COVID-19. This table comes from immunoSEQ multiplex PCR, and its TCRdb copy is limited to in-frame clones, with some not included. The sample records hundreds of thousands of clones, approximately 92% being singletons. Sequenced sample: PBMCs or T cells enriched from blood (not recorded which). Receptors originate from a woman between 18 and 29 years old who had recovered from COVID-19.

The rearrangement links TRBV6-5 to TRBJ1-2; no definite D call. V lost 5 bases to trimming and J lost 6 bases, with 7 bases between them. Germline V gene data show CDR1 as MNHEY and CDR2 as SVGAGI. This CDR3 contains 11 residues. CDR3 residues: CASSREDGYTF. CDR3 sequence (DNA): TGTGCCAGCAGTAGGGAGGATGGCTACACCTTC.

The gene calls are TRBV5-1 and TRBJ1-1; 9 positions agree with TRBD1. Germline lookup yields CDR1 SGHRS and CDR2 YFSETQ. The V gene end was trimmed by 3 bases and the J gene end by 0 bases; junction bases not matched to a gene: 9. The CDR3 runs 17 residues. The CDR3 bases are TGCGCCAGCAGCTACGGGACAGGGAACTTCATGAACACTGAAGCTTTCTTT. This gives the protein CASSYGTGNFMNTEAFF.

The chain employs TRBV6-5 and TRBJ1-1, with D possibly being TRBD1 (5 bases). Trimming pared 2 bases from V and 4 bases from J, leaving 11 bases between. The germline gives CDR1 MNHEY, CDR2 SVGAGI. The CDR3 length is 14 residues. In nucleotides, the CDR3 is TGTGCCAGCAGTTACATGGCAGGGCCCACTGAAGCTTTCTTT. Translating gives CASSYMAGPTEAFF.

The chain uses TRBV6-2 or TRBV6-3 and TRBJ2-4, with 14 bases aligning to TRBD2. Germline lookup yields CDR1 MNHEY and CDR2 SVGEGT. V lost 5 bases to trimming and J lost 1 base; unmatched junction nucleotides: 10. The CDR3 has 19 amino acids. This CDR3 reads CASSHIGTSGGGAKNIQYF. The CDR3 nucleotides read TGTGCCAGCAGTCACATCGGGACTAGCGGGGGCGGGGCCAAAAACATTCAGTACTTC.

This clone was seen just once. DNA of the CDR3: TGTGCCAGCAGCCAAGTGGGACAGGGGTCGGTCGGGGAGCTGTTTTTT. This codes for CASSQVGQGSVGELFF. This sequence joins TRBV3-1 (or the pseudogene TRBV3-2) and TRBJ2-2; 10 nucleotides match TRBD1. The germline V gene has CDR1 LGHDT and CDR2 YNNKEL (reference sequence). The CDR3 totals 16 residues. The V gene end was trimmed by 1 base and the J gene end by 7 bases; junction bases not matched to a gene: 6.

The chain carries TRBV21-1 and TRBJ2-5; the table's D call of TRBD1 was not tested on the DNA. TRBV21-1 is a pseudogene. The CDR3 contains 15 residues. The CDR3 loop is CASSKVEEQGETQYF. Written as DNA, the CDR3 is TGTGCCAGCAGCAAAGTTGAGGAGCAGGGGGAGACCCAGTACTTC.

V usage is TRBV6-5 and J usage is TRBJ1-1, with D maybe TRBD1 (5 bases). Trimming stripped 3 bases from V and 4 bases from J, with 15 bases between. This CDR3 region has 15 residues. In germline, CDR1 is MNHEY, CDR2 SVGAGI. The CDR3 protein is CASSYKGLAATEAFF. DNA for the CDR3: TGTGCCAGCAGTTATAAGGGGTTAGCAGCCACTGAAGCTTTCTTT.

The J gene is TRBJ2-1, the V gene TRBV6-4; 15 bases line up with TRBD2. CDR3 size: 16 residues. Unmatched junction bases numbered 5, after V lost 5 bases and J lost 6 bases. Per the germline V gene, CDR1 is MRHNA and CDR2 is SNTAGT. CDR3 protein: CASSPSGLAGGNEQFF. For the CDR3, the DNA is TGTGCCAGCAGTCCCTCGGGACTAGCGGGGGGCAATGAGCAGTTCTTC.

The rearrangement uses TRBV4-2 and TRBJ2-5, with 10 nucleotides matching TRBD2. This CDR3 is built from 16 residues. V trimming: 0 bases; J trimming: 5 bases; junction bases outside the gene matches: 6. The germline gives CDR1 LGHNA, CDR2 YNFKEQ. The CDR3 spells CASSQEQRGGGETQYF. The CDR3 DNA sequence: TGTGCCAGCAGCCAAGAGCAGCGGGGGGGTGGTGAGACCCAGTACTTC.

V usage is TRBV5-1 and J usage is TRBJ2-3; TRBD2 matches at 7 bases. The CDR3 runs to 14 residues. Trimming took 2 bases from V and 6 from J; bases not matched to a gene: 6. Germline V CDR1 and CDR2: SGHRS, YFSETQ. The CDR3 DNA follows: TGCGCCAGCAGCTTCGGGACTATCACCGATACGCAGTATTTT. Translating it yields CASSFGTITDTQYF.

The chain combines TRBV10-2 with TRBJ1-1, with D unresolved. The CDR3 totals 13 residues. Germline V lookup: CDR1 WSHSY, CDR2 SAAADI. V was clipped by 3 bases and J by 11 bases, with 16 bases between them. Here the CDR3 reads CASSDRNNLRAFF. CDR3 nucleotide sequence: TGCGCCAGCAGTGACAGGAATAATCTTAGGGCTTTCTTT.

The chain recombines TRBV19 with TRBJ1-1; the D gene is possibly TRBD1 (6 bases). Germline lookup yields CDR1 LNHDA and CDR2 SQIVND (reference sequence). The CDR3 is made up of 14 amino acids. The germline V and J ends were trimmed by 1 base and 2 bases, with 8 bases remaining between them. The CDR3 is CASSIGQVNTEAFF. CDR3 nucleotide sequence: TGTGCCAGTAGTATAGGACAGGTAAACACTGAAGCTTTCTTT. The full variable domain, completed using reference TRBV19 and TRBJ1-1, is DGGITQSPKYLFRKEGQNVTLSCEQNLNHDAMYWYRQDPGQGLRLIYYSQIVNDFQKGDIAEGYSVSREKKESFPLTVTSAQKNPTAFYLCASSIGQVNTEAFFGQGTRLTVV.

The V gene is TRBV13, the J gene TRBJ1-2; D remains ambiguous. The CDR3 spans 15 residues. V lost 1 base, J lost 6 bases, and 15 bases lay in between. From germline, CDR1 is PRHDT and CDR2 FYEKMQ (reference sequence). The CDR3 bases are TGTGCCAGCAGCTTAGTCCGCAGCGGGGTGAATGGCTACACCTTC. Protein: CASSLVRSGVNGYTF.

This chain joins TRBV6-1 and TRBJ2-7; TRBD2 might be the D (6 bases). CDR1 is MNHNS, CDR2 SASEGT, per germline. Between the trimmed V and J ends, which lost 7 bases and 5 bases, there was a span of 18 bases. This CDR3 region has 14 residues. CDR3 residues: CASIAWGEENEQYF. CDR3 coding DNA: TGTGCCAGCATCGCGTGGGGGGAAGAAAACGAGCAGTACTTC.

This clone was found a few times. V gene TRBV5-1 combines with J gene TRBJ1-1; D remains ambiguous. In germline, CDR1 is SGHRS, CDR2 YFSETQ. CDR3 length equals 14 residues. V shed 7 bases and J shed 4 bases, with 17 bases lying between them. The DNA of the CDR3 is TGCGCCAGCTTTGTGTCGGGAGATAGCACTGAAGCTTTCTTT. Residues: CASFVSGDSTEAFF.

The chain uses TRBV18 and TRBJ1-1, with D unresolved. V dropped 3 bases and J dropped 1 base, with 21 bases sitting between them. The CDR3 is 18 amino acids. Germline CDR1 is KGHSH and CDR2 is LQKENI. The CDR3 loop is CASSPFDSESDWNTEAFF. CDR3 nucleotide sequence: TGTGCCAGCTCACCCTTTGATTCGGAGTCAGATTGGAACACTGAAGCTTTCTTT.

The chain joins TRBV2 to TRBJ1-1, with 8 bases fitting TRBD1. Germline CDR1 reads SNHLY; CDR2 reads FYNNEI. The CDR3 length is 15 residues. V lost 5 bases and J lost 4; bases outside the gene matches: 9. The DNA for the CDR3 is TGTGCCAGCAGTTATACAGGGGGGGTGGGCACTGAAGCTTTCTTT. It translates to CASSYTGGVGTEAFF.

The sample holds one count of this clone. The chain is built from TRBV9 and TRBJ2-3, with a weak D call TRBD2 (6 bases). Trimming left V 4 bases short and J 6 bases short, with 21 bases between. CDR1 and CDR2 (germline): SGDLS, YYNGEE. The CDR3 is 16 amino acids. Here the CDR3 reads CASSPGTPLLMDTQYF. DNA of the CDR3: TGTGCCAGCAGCCCCGGGACTCCCCTTCTGATGGATACGCAGTATTTT.